The T cell receptor beta chain described here comes from a study of blood T cell repertoires in COVID-19. Study details: Sites across the United States, Italy and Spain contributed samples from acute and convalescent COVID-19. The cDNA or gDNA used as material had been derived from T cells, B-cell-depleted T cells, or PBMCs.

Original processing methods: By means of reference gene primer amplification, nucleated cell counts were estimated. Profiling relied on immunoSEQ multiplex PCR, and the TCRdb table lists in-frame clones only, not all of them. V, J and clone size were drawn from that table, and D and trimming were deduced from the DNA. The sample holds fewer than 110,000 clones, roughly 86% seen once. The clonotype comes from a woman in her 30s with acute or convalescent COVID-19. The sample consisted of peripheral blood.

The CDR3 sequence: CSVHYQGSDTQYF. CDR3 in DNA: TGCAGCGTGCACTACCAGGGGTCCGATACGCAGTATTTT. The chain carries TRBV29-1 and TRBJ2-3; TRBD1 might be the D (6 bases). CDR1 and CDR2 from the germline V gene are SQVTM and ANQGSEA. V lost 6 bases and J 6 bases, leaving 16 bases between the germline ends. The CDR3 has 13 residues.